The clone carrying this T cell receptor beta chain occurred many times. No antigen is known for it. J was trimmed by 9 bases and V by 5 bases; bases with no gene match: 10. Germline values: CDR1 KGHDR, CDR2 SFDVKD. The CDR3 has 15 amino acids. This record comes from a study of breast tumors, draining lymph nodes, adjacent tissues. Study-level findings and limits: The lymph node origin of tumor T cells was framed as consistent with a hypothesis, not demonstrated. Tumor repertoires ranked between lymph nodes and nontumor tissue in diversity, with V and J gene preferences. Luminal-like breast cancer showed significantly greater tumor-nontumor repertoire similarity than basal-like breast cancer did.

Samples came from axillary lymph nodes draining the breast cancer. TCRdb called the multiplex PCR reads again in MiXCR, with one record for every CDR3 protein. The sample holds 150,000 to 200,000 distinct CDR3 sequences, 30% to 40% seen once. Sequences were obtained from axillary lymph node tissue. The clonotype originates from a female donor with breast cancer. Some clones in this sample may be carry-over from other donors' samples. The V gene is TRBV24-1, the J gene TRBJ2-1; the match to TRBD2 covers 9 bases. The CDR3 nucleotides read TGTGCCACCAGTGCTGGGAGCGGGAGGTCAGGTGAGCAGTTCTTC. The encoded protein is CATSAGSGRSGEQFF.